Listed below are T cell receptor beta chains from one sample, sequenced in a study of blood T cell repertoires in COVID-19. Sequenced by immunoSEQ multiplex PCR; TCRdb stores in-frame clones only, minus some. The table records 210,000 or so clones, roughly 88% of them present only once. Sequencing was performed on PBMCs or T cells enriched from blood (not recorded which). The receptors stem from a woman aged 30 to 39 who had been exposed to COVID-19. CDR3s leave out the opening cysteine and the closing phenylalanine or tryptophan. The order of the fields is V gene, clone size, J gene, CDR3 protein. Rows may omit the clone size; those that give it use once, few, many or a size class.

>TRBV7-9|NA|TRBJ2-1
ASSLDTGAYEQF
>TRBV4-1|NA|TRBJ2-1
ASSQRSTRNEQF
>TRBV19|NA|TRBJ2-7
ASSMRIAGYEQY
>TRBV5-1|NA|TRBJ1-2
ASSSGNFYGYT
>TRBV5-8|NA|TRBJ1-2
ASRFRLTLSNLDYGYT
>TRBV18|NA|TRBJ1-6
ASSPSSARGSPLH
>TRBV5-5|once|TRBJ2-1
ASSSTEGSEQF
>TRBV11-2|few|TRBJ2-7
ASSLPQRGYSYEQY
>TRBV19|NA|TRBJ1-2
ASSIDRQLGYT
>TRBV5-4|NA|TRBJ2-3
ASSRTRVTDTQY
>TRBV19|NA|TRBJ2-2
ASSILFEGSTGELF
>TRBV24-1|NA|TRBJ1-2
ATSDPGGVGYT
>TRBV7-9|once|TRBJ1-3
ASSLSGATGNTIY
>TRBV10-1|NA|TRBJ2-5
ATSGTSERVAPETQY
>TRBV28|NA|TRBJ1-1
ASTPATQGVLNTEAF
>TRBV6-5|NA|TRBJ2-3
ASSYSETNTDTQY
>TRBV30|NA|TRBJ1-1
AWIQGREAF
>TRBV30|NA|TRBJ1-1
AWRLQGPPLEAF
>TRBV6-5|once|TRBJ2-2
ASSLLRAGELF
>TRBV6-5|NA|TRBJ1-6
ASTPGVMTPLH
>TRBV6-5|NA|TRBJ1-5
ASSQGYQPQH
>TRBV29-1|NA|TRBJ2-1
SVEARASGLYNEQF
>TRBV3-1/TRBV3-2|NA|TRBJ2-5
ASSPSPGGAKTQY
>TRBV30|NA|TRBJ1-6
ASTRGWTGTTPLH
>TRBV14|NA|TRBJ1-1
ASSQDLGSNTEAF
>TRBV4-2|few|TRBJ2-1
ASSHAGTGSNEQF
>TRBV28|NA|TRBJ2-1
ASSLESYNEQF
>TRBV7-2|NA|TRBJ2-2
ASSSGLTGELF
>TRBV28|NA|TRBJ1-5
ASTPSGGVNQPQH
>TRBV5-1|NA|TRBJ1-6
ASSSGNHNSPLH
>TRBV6-5|NA|TRBJ1-5
ASSPGQANQPQH
>TRBV5-4|NA|TRBJ1-1
ASSFKMNTEAF
>TRBV25-1|NA|TRBJ2-7
ASSEATGDRWYEQY
>TRBV19|NA|TRBJ2-5
ASSASGGAQETQY
>TRBV7-9|NA|TRBJ1-2
ASSLDRAGGWYGYT
>TRBV6-2/TRBV6-3|NA|TRBJ2-7
ASSAGTGGISVYEQY
>TRBV3-1/TRBV3-2|NA|TRBJ2-1
ASSQDRGSANEQF
>TRBV24-1|NA|TRBJ2-1
ATSQGLAAYNEQF
>TRBV19|NA|TRBJ1-5
ASTPRDTYPYSNQPQH
>TRBV2|NA|TRBJ1-2
ASSETGTATLYGYT